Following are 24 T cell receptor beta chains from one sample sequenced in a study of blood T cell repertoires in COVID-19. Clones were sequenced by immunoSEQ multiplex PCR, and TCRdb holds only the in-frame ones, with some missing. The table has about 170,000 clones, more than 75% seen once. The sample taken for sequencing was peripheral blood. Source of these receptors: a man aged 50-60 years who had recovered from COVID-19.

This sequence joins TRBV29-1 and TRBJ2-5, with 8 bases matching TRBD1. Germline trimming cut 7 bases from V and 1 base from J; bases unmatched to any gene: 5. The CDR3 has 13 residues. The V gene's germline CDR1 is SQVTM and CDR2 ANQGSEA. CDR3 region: CSARTGLQETQYF. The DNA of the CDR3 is TGCAGCGCAAGGACAGGGCTCCAAGAGACCCAGTACTTC.

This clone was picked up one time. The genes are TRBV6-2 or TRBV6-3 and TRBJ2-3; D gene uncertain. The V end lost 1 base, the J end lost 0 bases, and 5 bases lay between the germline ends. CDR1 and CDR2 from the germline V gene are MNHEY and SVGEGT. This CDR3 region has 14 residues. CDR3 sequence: CASSYWLSTDTQYF. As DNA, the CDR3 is TGTGCCAGCAGTTACTGGCTTAGCACAGATACGCAGTATTTT.

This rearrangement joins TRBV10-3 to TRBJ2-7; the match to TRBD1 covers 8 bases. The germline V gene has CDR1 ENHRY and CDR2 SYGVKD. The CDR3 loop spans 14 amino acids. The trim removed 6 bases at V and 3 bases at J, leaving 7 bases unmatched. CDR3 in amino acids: CAIRTGGSYYEQYF. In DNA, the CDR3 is TGTGCCATCAGAACAGGGGGATCCTACTACGAGCAGTACTTC.

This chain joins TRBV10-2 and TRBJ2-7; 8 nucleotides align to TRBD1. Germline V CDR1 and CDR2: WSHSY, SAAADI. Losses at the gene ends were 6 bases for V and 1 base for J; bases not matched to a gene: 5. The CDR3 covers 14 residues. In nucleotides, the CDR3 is TGCGCCAGCAGATGGGACAGGTCGTCCTACGAGCAGTACTTC. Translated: CASRWDRSSYEQYF.

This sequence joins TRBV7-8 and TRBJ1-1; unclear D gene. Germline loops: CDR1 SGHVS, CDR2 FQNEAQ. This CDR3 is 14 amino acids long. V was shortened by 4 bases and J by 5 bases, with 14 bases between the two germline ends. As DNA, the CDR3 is TGTGCCAGCAGCTCGTACGAGGGAGGGACTGAAGCTTTCTTT. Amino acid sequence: CASSSYEGGTEAFF.

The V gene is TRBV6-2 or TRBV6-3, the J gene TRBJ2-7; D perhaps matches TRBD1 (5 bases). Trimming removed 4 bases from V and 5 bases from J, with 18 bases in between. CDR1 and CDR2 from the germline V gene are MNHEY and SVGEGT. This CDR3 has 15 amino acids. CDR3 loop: CASSWTPAGFNEQYF. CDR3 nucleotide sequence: TGTGCCAGCAGTTGGACCCCGGCAGGGTTCAACGAGCAGTACTTC.

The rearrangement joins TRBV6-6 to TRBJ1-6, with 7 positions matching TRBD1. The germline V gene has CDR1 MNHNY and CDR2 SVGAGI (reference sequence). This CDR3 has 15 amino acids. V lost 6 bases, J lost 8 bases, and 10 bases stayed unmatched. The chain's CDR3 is CASRAPTGVDSPLHF. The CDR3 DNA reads TGTGCCAGCAGAGCACCAACAGGGGTAGATTCACCCCTCCACTTT.

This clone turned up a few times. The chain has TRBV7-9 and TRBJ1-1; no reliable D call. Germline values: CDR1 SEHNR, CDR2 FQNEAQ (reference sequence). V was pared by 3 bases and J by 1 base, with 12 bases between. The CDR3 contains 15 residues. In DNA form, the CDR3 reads TGTGCCAGCAGCTTCACAACAGATCCGAACACTGAAGCTTTCTTT. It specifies CASSFTTDPNTEAFF.

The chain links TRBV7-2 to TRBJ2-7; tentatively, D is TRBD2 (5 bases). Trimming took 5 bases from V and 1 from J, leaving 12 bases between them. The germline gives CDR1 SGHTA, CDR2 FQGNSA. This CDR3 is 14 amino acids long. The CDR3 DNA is TGTGCCAGCAGCCCGAGGACTGGATCCTACGAGCAGTACTTC. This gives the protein CASSPRTGSYEQYF. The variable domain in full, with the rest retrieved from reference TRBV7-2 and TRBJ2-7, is GAGVSQSPSNKVTEKGKDVELRCDPISGHTALYWYRQSLGQGLEFLIYFQGNSAPDKSGLPSDRFSAERTGGSVSTLTIQRTQQEDSAVYLCASSPRTGSYEQYFGPGTRLTVT.

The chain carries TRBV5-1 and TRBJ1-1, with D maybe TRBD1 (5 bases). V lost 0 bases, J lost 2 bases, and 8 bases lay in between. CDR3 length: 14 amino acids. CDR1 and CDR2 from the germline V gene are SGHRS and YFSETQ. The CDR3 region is CASSLAGINTEAFF. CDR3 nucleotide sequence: TGCGCCAGCAGCTTGGCAGGGATCAACACTGAAGCTTTCTTT.

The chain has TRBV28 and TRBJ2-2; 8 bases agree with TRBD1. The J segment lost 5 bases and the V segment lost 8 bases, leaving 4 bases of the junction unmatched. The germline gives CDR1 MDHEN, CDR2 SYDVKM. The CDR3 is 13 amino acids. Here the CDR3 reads CASSGGATGELFF. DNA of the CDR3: TGTGCCAGCTCAGGGGGCGCAACCGGGGAGCTGTTTTTT.

The CDR3 DNA is TGTGCCAGCAGTTACTCGAGCGTTGGCCGGGGGGGACCCCCAGAGACCCAGTACTTC. The encoded protein is CASSYSSVGRGGPPETQYF. The chain carries TRBV6-2 or TRBV6-3 and TRBJ2-5; 8 bases line up with TRBD2. V lost 0 bases, J lost 4 bases, and 16 bases stayed unmatched. The germline gives CDR1 MNHEY, CDR2 SVGEGT. This CDR3 has 19 amino acids.

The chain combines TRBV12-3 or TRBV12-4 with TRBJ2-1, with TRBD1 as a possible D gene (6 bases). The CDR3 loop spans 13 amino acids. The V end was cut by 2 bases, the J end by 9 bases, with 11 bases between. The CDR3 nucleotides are TGTGCCAGCAGTTTACATCGAGGGGGTGAGCAGTTCTTC. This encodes CASSLHRGGEQFF.

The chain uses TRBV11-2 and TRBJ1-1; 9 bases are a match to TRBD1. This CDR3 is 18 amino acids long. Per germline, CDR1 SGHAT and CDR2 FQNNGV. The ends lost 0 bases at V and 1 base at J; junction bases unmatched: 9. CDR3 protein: CASSLDHIGQGTNTEAFF. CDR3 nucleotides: TGTGCCAGCAGCTTAGATCATATTGGACAGGGGACGAACACTGAAGCTTTCTTT.

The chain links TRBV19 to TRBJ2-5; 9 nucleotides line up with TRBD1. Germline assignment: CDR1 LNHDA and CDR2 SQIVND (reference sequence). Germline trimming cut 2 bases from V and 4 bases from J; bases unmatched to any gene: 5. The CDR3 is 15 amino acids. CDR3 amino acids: CASSIKSQGAETQYF. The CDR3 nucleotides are TGTGCCAGTAGTATAAAGTCACAGGGGGCAGAGACCCAGTACTTC.

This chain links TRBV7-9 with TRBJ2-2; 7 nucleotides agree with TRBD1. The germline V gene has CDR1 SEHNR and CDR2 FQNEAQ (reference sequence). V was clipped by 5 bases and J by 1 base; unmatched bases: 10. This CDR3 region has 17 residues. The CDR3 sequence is CASSPDRPVWNTGELFF. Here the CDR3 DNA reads TGTGCCAGCAGCCCGGACAGGCCGGTCTGGAACACCGGGGAGCTGTTTTTT. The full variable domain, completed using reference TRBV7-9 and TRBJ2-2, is DTGVSQNPRHKITKRGQNVTFRCDPISEHNRLYWYRQTLGQGPEFLTYFQNEAQLEKSRLLSDRFSAERPKGSFSTLEIQRTEQGDSAMYLCASSPDRPVWNTGELFFGEGSRLTVL.

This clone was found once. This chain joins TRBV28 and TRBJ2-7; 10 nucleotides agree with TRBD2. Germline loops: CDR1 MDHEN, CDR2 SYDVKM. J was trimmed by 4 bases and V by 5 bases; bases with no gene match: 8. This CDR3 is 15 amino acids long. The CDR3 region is CASSTSGGARYEQYF. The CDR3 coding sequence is TGTGCCAGCAGTACAAGCGGGGGGGCTAGGTACGAGCAGTACTTC.

As DNA, the CDR3 is TGTGCCAGTAGTCCTATTGGGGGCTCTAATGAAAAACTGTTTTTT. It yields the protein CASSPIGGSNEKLFF. The V call is TRBV19, the J call TRBJ1-4, with D possibly TRBD1 on 6 matching bases. Deletions cut 5 bases from V and 3 bases from J, with 13 bases between. CDR3 length: 15 residues. Germline V gene sequence: CDR1 LNHDA, CDR2 SQIVND (reference sequence).

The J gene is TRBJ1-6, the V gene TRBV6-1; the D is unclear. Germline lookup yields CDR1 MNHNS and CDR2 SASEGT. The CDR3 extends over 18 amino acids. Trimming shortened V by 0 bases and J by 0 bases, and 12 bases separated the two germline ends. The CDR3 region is CASSEAHLGSSYNSPLHF. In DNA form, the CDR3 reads TGTGCCAGCAGTGAAGCGCATCTAGGGAGCTCCTATAATTCACCCCTCCACTTT.

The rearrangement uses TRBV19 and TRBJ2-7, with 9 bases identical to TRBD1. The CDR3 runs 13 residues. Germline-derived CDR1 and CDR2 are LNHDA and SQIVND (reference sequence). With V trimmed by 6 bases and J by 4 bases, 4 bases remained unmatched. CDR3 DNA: TGTGCCAGTAGCCTGGGACAGGGTTACGAGCAGTACTTC. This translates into CASSLGQGYEQYF.

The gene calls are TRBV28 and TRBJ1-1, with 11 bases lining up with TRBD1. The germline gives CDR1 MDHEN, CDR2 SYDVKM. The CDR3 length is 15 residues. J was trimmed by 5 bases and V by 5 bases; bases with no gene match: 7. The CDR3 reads CASSIGQGAPTEAFF. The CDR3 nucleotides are TGTGCCAGCAGTATCGGACAGGGGGCGCCGACTGAAGCTTTCTTT. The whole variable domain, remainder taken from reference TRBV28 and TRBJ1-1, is DVKVTQSSRYLVKRTGEKVFLECVQDMDHENMFWYRQDPGLGLRLIYFSYDVKMKEKGDIPEGYSVSREKKERFSLILESASTNQTSMYLCASSIGQGAPTEAFFGQGTRLTVV.

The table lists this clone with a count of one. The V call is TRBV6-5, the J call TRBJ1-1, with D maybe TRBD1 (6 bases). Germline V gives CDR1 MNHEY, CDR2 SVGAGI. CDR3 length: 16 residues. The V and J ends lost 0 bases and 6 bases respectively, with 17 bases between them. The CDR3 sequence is CASSYSVGHGSAEAFF. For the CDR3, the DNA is TGTGCCAGCAGTTACTCGGTGGGACACGGCTCGGCTGAAGCTTTCTTT.

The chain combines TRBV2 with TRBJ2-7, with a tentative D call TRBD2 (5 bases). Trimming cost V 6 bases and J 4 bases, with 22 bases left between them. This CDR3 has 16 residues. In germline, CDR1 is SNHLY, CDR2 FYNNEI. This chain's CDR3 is CASRKGGGTVRYEQYF. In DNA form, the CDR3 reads TGTGCCAGCAGGAAAGGAGGTGGTACGGTGAGGTACGAGCAGTACTTC.

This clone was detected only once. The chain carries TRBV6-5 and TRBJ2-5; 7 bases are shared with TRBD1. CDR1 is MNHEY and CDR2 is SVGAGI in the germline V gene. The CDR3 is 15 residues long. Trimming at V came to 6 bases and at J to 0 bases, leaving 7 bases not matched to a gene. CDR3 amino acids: CASRTWGQHQETQYF. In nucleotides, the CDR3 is TGTGCCAGCAGGACTTGGGGACAGCACCAAGAGACCCAGTACTTC.